This is a list of T cell receptor beta chains from one sample in a study of cytomegalovirus exposure and HLA in healthy donors. Assay: immunoSEQ multiplex PCR; the TCRdb copy retains only in-frame clones and omits some. Here the sample spans 95,000 to 150,000 clones, about three quarters being singletons. Sequencing used PBMCs. Receptor source: a woman between 40 and 50 years old in good health and CMV-seropositive. CDR3s include the opening cysteine and the closing phenylalanine or tryptophan. The order of the fields is D gene, J gene, clone size, CDR3 length, V gene, CDR3 protein, CDR3 DNA. A D gene is named only where the DNA matches it firmly. Size is omitted from some rows. Given values are once, few, many or a class for expanded clones.

NA	TRBJ2-7	NA	14	TRBV7-2	CASSLRDSSGEQYF	TGTGCCAGCAGCTTGCGGGACAGCTCGGGGGAGCAGTACTTC
NA	TRBJ2-3	once	19	TRBV4-1	CASSQTGRDGRIGTDTQYF	TGCGCCAGCAGCCAAACAGGGAGGGACGGGCGAATAGGCACAGATACGCAGTATTTT
NA	TRBJ1-2	few	11	TRBV29-1	CSVVRGYGYTF	TGCAGCGTTGTACGAGGTTATGGCTACACCTTC
NA	TRBJ2-2	NA	13	TRBV18	CASSQDLTGELFF	TGTGCCAGCTCTCAGGATCTCACCGGGGAGCTGTTTTTT
NA	TRBJ1-5	NA	15	TRBV18	CASSPGKPRIQPQHF	TGTGCCAGCTCACCAGGAAAGCCTAGGATCCAGCCCCAGCATTTT
NA	TRBJ1-2	NA	15	TRBV5-1	CASSLETGSNYGYTF	TGCGCCAGCAGCTTGGAGACAGGCTCTAACTATGGCTACACCTTC
NA	TRBJ1-1	NA	13	TRBV7-2	CASSLIRGTEAFF	TGTGCCAGCAGCTTGATTCGGGGTACTGAAGCTTTCTTT
NA	TRBJ2-7	NA	13	TRBV5-6	CASSSPGIYEQYF	TGTGCCAGCAGCTCTCCGGGAATCTACGAGCAGTACTTC
NA	TRBJ1-2	NA	12	TRBV29-1	CSVNQGNYGYTF	TGCAGCGTAAACCAGGGAAACTATGGCTACACCTTC
NA	TRBJ2-3	NA	13	TRBV7-8	CASSAGTTDTQYF	TGTGCCAGCAGTGCCGGGACTACAGATACGCAGTATTTT
NA	TRBJ2-2	NA	19	TRBV4-3	CASSQDIGWGGHYTGELFF	TGCGCCAGCAGCCAAGATATAGGGTGGGGGGGACATTACACCGGGGAGCTGTTTTTT
NA	TRBJ2-7	NA	13	TRBV6-5	CASSYSLGLEQYF	TGTGCCAGCAGTTACTCGCTGGGCCTCGAGCAGTACTTC
NA	TRBJ1-6	NA	15	TRBV6-1	CASSEQGGDNSPLHF	TGTGCCAGCAGTGAACAGGGTGGGGATAATTCACCCCTCCACTTT
TRBD2	TRBJ2-7	NA	14	TRBV11-2	CASSRLAGLGEQYF	TGTGCCAGCAGCAGACTAGCGGGCCTCGGCGAGCAGTACTTC
NA	TRBJ1-2	once	15	TRBV6-6	CASREVGLANYGYTF	TGTGCCAGCAGAGAAGTGGGGCTCGCCAACTATGGCTACACCTTC
NA	TRBJ1-6	NA	15	TRBV6-1	CASSERSGDNSPLHF	TGTGCCAGCAGTGAAAGGAGCGGGGACAATTCACCCCTCCACTTT
NA	TRBJ2-1	NA	16	TRBV7-9	CASSSLDSSFDNEQFF	TGTGCCAGCAGCTCCCTGGACAGTTCATTCGACAATGAGCAGTTCTTC
TRBD1	TRBJ1-2	NA	13	TRBV15	CATSGDRAYGYTF	TGTGCCACCAGCGGAGACAGGGCGTATGGCTACACCTTC
TRBD1	TRBJ1-5	NA	15	TRBV4-1	CASSLTGIPHQPQHF	TGCGCCAGCAGCTTGACAGGGATTCCGCATCAGCCCCAGCATTTT
NA	TRBJ2-3	NA	16	TRBV5-4	CASSFLGGPNTDTQYF	TGTGCCAGCAGCTTCCTCGGCGGCCCAAACACAGATACGCAGTATTTT
NA	TRBJ1-6	NA	17	TRBV5-1	CASSLAERSSYNSPLHF	TGCGCCAGCAGCTTGGCCGAGAGGAGCTCCTATAATTCACCCCTCCACTTT
NA	TRBJ1-4	once	16	TRBV5-1	CASSFDGVATNEKLFF	TGCGCCAGCAGCTTCGACGGGGTTGCAACTAATGAAAAACTGTTTTTT
TRBD1	TRBJ1-5	NA	14	TRBV10-1	CARTRGDSNQPQHF	TGCGCCAGGACCAGGGGGGATAGCAATCAGCCCCAGCATTTT
NA	TRBJ2-1	few	16	TRBV7-8	CASSLARGMVYNEQFF	TGTGCCAGCAGCTTAGCCAGGGGAATGGTTTACAATGAGCAGTTCTTC
NA	TRBJ1-5	few	14	TRBV6-5	CASSSSLSNQPQHF	TGTGCCAGCAGTTCGTCCCTTTCCAATCAGCCCCAGCATTTT
NA	TRBJ1-3	NA	12	TRBV7-2	CASSWSGNTIYF	TGTGCCAGCAGTTGGAGTGGAAACACCATATATTTT
NA	TRBJ2-5	NA	13	TRBV19	CASSIALGETQYF	TGTGCCAGTAGTATAGCACTCGGGGAGACCCAGTACTTC
NA	TRBJ1-1	NA	14	TRBV6-4	CASSDSHLNTEAFF	TGTGCCAGCAGTGACTCACATCTGAACACTGAAGCTTTCTTT
NA	TRBJ1-1	NA	13	TRBV6-5	CASSGQMNTEAFF	TGTGCCAGCAGTGGACAGATGAACACTGAAGCTTTCTTT
NA	TRBJ2-5	NA	13	TRBV2	CASSATSRETQYF	TGTGCCAGCAGCGCTACTAGTCGGGAGACCCAGTACTTC
TRBD1	TRBJ1-6	NA	14	TRBV11-1	CASSLLGTDSPLHF	TGTGCCAGCAGCTTACTCGGGACAGATTCACCCCTCCACTTT
NA	TRBJ2-7	few	12	TRBV7-2	CASSPSSYEQYF	TGTGCCAGCAGCCCGAGCTCCTACGAGCAGTACTTC
NA	TRBJ1-3	NA	13	TRBV7-6	CASSLAQGTTIYF	TGTGCCAGCAGCTTAGCTCAGGGGACGACCATATATTTT
NA	TRBJ2-1	NA	14	TRBV6-6	CASSSGRGYNEQFF	TGTGCCAGCAGCTCCGGGCGAGGGTACAATGAGCAGTTCTTC
NA	TRBJ1-2	NA	10	TRBV20-1	CSAKGYGYTF	TGCAGTGCTAAGGGGTATGGCTACACCTTC
TRBD1	TRBJ1-1	once	15	TRBV5-4	CASSFRQGGGTEAFF	TGTGCCAGCAGCTTCCGACAGGGTGGCGGCACTGAAGCTTTCTTT
NA	TRBJ1-2	NA	16	TRBV4-3	CASSLTGHSTGYGYTF	TGCGCCAGCAGCCTTACGGGACACTCTACGGGGTATGGCTACACCTTC
TRBD1	TRBJ1-2	NA	12	TRBV25-1	CASQGAVYGYTF	TGTGCCAGTCAGGGGGCCGTCTATGGCTACACCTTC
TRBD1	TRBJ1-5	NA	15	TRBV2	CASSEVGQGSQPQHF	TGTGCCAGCAGTGAAGTGGGACAGGGTAGTCAGCCCCAGCATTTT
NA	TRBJ1-4	few	15	TRBV25-1	CASSQGDLRFEKLFF	TGTGCCAGCAGTCAAGGAGACCTACGGTTTGAAAAACTGTTTTTT
TRBD1	TRBJ1-1	NA	15	TRBV25-1	CASSAGTGGNTEAFF	TGTGCCAGCAGTGCCGGGACAGGGGGCAACACTGAAGCTTTCTTT
NA	TRBJ2-5	NA	15	TRBV6-1	CASRLRTAFRETQYF	TGTGCCAGCAGACTCCGGACAGCATTTAGAGAGACCCAGTACTTC
TRBD1	TRBJ2-7	NA	13	TRBV7-2	CASSKGGNQGEYF	TGTGCCAGCAGCAAAGGGGGCAATCAAGGAGAGTACTTC
TRBD1	TRBJ1-1	once	15	TRBV11-3	CASSPGQGESVEAFF	TGTGCCAGCAGCCCCGGACAGGGAGAGTCCGTTGAAGCTTTCTTT
NA	TRBJ1-4	NA	15	TRBV10-3	CAISDLQGPFEKLFF	TGTGCCATCAGTGATTTACAGGGACCCTTTGAAAAACTGTTTTTT
NA	TRBJ1-4	NA	14	TRBV4-2	CASSQYRENEKLFF	TGTGCCAGCAGCCAATACAGGGAGAATGAAAAACTGTTTTTT
TRBD2	TRBJ2-5	NA	18	TRBV2	CASSRGGLAFVSQETQYF	TGTGCCAGCAGCCGTGGGGGACTAGCATTCGTTTCCCAAGAGACCCAGTACTTC
NA	TRBJ1-1	NA	15	TRBV4-3	CASSQDFRMNTEAFF	TGCGCCAGCAGCCAAGATTTCAGGATGAACACTGAAGCTTTCTTT
TRBD1	TRBJ2-1	NA	13	TRBV2	CASSGQGRSEQFF	TGTGCCAGCAGCGGACAGGGTCGGAGCGAGCAGTTCTTC
NA	TRBJ1-5	NA	15	TRBV19	CASTAEAGEGKPQHF	TGTGCCAGTACCGCCGAGGCAGGGGAAGGTAAGCCCCAGCATTTT